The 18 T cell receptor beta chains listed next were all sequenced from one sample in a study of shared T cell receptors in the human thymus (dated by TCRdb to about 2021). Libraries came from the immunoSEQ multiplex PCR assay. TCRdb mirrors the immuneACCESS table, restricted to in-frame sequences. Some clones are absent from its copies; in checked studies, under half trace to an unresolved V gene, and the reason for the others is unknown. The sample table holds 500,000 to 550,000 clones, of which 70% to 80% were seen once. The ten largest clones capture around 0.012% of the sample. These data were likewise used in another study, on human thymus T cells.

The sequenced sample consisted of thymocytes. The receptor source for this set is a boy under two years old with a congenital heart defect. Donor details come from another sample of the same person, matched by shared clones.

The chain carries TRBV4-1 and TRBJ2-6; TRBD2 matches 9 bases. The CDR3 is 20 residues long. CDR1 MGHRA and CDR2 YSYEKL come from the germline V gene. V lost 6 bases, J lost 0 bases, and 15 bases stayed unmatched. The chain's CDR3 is CASRPGTSPVGISGANVLTF. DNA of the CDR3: TGCGCCAGCAGGCCCGGGACTAGCCCCGTGGGGATCTCTGGGGCCAACGTCCTGACTTTC.

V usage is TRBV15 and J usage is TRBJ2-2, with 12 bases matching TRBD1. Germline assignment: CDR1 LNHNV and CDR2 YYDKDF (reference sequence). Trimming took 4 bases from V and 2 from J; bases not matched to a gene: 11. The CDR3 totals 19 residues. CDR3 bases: TGTGCCACCAGCAAAAGGGACAGGGGGCCGCGGATCAACACCGGGGAGCTGTTTTTT. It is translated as CATSKRDRGPRINTGELFF.

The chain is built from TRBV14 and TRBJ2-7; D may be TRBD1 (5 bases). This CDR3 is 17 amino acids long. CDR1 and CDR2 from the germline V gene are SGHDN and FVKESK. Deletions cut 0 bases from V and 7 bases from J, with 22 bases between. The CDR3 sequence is CASSQDIVRGRLWEQYF. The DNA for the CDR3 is TGTGCCAGCAGCCAAGATATTGTAAGGGGCCGATTGTGGGAGCAGTACTTC.

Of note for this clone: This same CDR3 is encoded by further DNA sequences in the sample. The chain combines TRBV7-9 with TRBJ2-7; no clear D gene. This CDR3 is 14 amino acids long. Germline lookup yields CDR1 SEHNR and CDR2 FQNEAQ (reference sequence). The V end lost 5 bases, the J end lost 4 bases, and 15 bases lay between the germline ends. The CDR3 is CASSRDSSGYEQYF. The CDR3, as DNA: TGTGCCAGCAGCCGAGACTCTAGTGGGTACGAGCAGTACTTC. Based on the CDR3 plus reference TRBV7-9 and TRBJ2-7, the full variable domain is DTGVSQNPRHKITKRGQNVTFRCDPISEHNRLYWYRQTLGQGPEFLTYFQNEAQLEKSRLLSDRFSAERPKGSFSTLEIQRTEQGDSAMYLCASSRDSSGYEQYFGPGTRLTVT.

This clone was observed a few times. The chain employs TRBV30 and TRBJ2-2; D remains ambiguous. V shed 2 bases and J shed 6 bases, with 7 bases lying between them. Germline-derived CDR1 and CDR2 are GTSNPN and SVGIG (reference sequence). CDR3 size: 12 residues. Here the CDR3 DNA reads TGTGCCTGGAGTACGGGTGCCGGGGAGCTGTTTTTT. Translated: CAWSTGAGELFF.

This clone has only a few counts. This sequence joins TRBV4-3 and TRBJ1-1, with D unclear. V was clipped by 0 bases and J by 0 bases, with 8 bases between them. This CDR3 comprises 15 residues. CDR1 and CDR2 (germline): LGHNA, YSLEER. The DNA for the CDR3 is TGCGCCAGCAGCCAAGATCCGGGAGTGAACACTGAAGCTTTCTTT. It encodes CASSQDPGVNTEAFF.

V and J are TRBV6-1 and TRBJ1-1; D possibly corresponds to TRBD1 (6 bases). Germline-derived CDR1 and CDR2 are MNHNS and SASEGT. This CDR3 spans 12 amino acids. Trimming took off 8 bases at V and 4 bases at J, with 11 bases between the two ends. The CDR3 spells CASGQWGTEAFF. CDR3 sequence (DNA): TGTGCCAGCGGACAGTGGGGCACTGAAGCTTTCTTT.

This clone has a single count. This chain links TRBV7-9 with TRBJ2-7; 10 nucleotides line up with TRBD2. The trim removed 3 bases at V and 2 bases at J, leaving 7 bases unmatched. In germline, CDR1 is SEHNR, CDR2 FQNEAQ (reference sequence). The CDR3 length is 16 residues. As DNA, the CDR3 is TGTGCCAGCAGCTTCGCAAGCGGGAGGGGTCCCTACGAGCAGTACTTC. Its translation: CASSFASGRGPYEQYF.

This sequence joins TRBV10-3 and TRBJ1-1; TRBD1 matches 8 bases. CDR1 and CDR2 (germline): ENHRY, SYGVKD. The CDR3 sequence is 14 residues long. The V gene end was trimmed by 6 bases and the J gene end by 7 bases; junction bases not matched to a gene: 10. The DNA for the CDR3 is TGTGCCATCAGCGGGGGACAGGTATCCTTTGAAGCTTTCTTT. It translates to CAISGGQVSFEAFF.

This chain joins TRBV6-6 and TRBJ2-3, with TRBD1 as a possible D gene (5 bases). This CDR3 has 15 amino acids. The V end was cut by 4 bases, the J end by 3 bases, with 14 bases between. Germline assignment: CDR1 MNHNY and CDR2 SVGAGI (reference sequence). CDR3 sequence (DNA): TGTGCCAGCAGTTGTGGTGGAAAGGGGACAGATACGCAGTATTTT. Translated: CASSCGGKGTDTQYF.

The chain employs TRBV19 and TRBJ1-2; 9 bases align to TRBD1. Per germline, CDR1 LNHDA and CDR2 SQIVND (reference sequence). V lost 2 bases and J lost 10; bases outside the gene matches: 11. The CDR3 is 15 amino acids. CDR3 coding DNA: TGTGCCAGTAGTATACCCCTCCGGACAGGGGCGGCCTACACCTTC. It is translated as CASSIPLRTGAAYTF.

Here the CDR3 reads CSAEGTSGIQTQYF. CDR3 nucleotides: TGCAGCGCCGAAGGGACTAGCGGGATTCAGACCCAGTACTTC. The rearrangement links TRBV29-1 to TRBJ2-5; 13 bases fit TRBD2. The germline V gene encodes CDR1 SQVTM and CDR2 ANQGSEA. With 7 bases clipped from V and 6 bases from J, the junction kept 8 bases outside the gene matches. The CDR3 is 14 residues long. The full variable domain, with the rest looked up from reference TRBV29-1 and TRBJ2-5, is SAVISQKPSRDICQRGTSLTIQCQVDSQVTMMFWYRQQPGQSLTLIATANQGSEATYESGFVIDKFPISRPNLTFSTLTVSNMSPEDSSIYLCSAEGTSGIQTQYFGPGTRLLVL.

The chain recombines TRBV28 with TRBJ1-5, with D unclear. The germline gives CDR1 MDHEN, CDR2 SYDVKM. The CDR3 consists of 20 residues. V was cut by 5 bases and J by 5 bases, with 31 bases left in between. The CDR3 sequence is CASSHPGGRVGQAGYQPQHF. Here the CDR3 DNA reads TGTGCCAGCAGTCACCCCGGAGGGAGGGTTGGTCAAGCAGGCTATCAGCCCCAGCATTTT.

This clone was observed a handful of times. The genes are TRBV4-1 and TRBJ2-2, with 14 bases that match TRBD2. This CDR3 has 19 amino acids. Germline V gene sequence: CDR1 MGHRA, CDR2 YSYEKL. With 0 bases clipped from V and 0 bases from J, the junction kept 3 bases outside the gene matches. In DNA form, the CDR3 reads TGCGCCAGCAGCCAAGAGGGGACTAGCGGGAGAGCGAACACCGGGGAGCTGTTTTTT. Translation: CASSQEGTSGRANTGELFF.

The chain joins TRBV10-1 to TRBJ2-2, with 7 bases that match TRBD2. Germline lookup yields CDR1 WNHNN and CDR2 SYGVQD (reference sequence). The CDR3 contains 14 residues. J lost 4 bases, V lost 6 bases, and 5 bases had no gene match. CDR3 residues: CASSRPGGTGELFF. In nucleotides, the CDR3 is TGCGCCAGCAGCCGCCCGGGGGGCACCGGGGAGCTGTTTTTT.

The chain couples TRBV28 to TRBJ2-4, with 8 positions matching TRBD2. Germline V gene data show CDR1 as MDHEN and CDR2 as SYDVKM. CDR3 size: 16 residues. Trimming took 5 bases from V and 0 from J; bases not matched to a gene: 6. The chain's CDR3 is CASSLISGIAKNIQYF. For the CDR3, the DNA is TGTGCCAGCAGTCTAATTAGCGGGATAGCCAAAAACATTCAGTACTTC.

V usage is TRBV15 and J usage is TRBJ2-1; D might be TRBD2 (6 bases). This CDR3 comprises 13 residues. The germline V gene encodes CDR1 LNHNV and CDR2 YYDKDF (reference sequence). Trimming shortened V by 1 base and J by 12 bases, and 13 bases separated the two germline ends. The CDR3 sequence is CATSRGERVWQFF. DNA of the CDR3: TGTGCCACCAGCAGAGGGGAGCGGGTTTGGCAGTTCTTC.

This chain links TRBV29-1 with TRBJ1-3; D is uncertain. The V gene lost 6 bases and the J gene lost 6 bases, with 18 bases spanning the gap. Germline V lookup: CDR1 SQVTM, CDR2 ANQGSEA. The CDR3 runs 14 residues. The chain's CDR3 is CSVRGLGEVNTIYF. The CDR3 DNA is TGCAGCGTCCGTGGACTAGGAGAAGTAAACACCATATATTTT.